This T cell receptor beta chain is from a study of human T cells and chemical hapten exposure. One entry per CDR3 protein, called by TCRdb with MiXCR from the RACE reads. The table records about 260,000 distinct CDR3 sequences, approximately 8.4% of them present only once. The germline V and J ends were trimmed by 6 bases and 1 base, with 9 bases remaining between them. The germline CDR1 and CDR2 sequences are MGHDK and SYGVNS. The CDR3 spans 13 residues. This sample's time point: pre-sensitization, week 0. Treatment: therapeutic diphenylcyclopropenone sensitization with weekly scalp DPC. This clonotype was detected a few times.

This TCR was sampled from a woman in her forties with alopecia areata. Some clones in this sample may be carry-over from other donors' samples. This chain links TRBV25-1 with TRBJ1-1; the D is unclear. Sequencing used whole blood, obtained in connection with sensitization to the hapten diphenylcyclopropenone (DPC). The CDR3 DNA reads TGTGCCAGCAGGCGGGGATGGAACACTGAAGCTTTCTTT. This translates into CASRRGWNTEAFF.